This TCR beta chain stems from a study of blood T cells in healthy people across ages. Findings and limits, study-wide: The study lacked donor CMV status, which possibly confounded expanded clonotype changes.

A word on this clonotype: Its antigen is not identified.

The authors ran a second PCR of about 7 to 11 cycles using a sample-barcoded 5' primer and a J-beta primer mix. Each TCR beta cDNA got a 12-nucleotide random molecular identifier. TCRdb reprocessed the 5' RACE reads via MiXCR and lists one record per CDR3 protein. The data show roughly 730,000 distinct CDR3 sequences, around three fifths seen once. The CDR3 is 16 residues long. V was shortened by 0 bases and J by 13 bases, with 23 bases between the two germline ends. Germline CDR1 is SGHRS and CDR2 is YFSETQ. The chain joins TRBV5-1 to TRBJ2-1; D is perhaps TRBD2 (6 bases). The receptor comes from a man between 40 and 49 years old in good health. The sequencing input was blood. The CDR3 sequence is CASSLGFATSFENQFF. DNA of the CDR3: TGCGCCAGCAGCTTGGGGTTTGCGACTAGTTTTGAAAACCAGTTCTTC.